This is a list of T cell receptor beta chains from one sample in a study of shared clonotypes between healthy human individuals. Here immunoSEQ multiplex PCR was the method, and the copy in TCRdb shows in-frame clones only, minus some. The sample includes around 2,000,000 clones, about 95% of them seen just once. The sequencing input was naive CD8+ T cells sorted from blood. The receptor source for this set is a man between 18 and 29 years old in good health. Each CDR3 is given with its conserved first and last residue. Fields, in order: V gene, D gene, clone size, J gene, CDR3 protein, CDR3 DNA. D genes are given only for firm matches. Expanded clones are given a class, and other clones once, few, many or no size at all.

V gene: TRBV5-4
D gene: TRBD1
clone size: once
J gene: TRBJ1-5
CDR3 protein: CASGGGLGQPQHF
CDR3 DNA: TGTGCCAGCGGAGGGGGCTTAGGACAGCCCCAGCATTTT

V gene: TRBV30
D gene: -
clone size: -
J gene: TRBJ2-7
CDR3 protein: CAWSPDGAYEQYF
CDR3 DNA: TGTGCCTGGAGCCCCGACGGGGCCTACGAGCAGTACTTC

V gene: TRBV7-9
D gene: -
clone size: -
J gene: TRBJ2-2
CDR3 protein: CANELAGDTGELFF
CDR3 DNA: TGTGCCAATGAGTTGGCAGGGGACACCGGGGAGCTGTTTTTT

V gene: TRBV27
D gene: TRBD2
clone size: -
J gene: TRBJ2-7
CDR3 protein: CASSFAGGAYEQYF
CDR3 DNA: TGTGCCAGCAGTTTCGCGGGGGGGGCCTACGAGCAGTACTTC

V gene: TRBV27
D gene: -
clone size: -
J gene: TRBJ1-1
CDR3 protein: CASSLSRERMNTEAFF
CDR3 DNA: TGTGCCAGCAGTTTATCCAGGGAACGGATGAACACTGAAGCTTTCTTT

V gene: TRBV6-1
D gene: -
clone size: -
J gene: TRBJ2-7
CDR3 protein: CASSEGQGSYEQYF
CDR3 DNA: TGTGCCAGCAGTGAAGGTCAGGGCTCCTACGAGCAGTACTTC

V gene: TRBV9
D gene: TRBD1
clone size: -
J gene: TRBJ2-3
CDR3 protein: CASSVGVTGGRTDTQYF
CDR3 DNA: TGTGCCAGCAGCGTAGGAGTAACAGGGGGTCGCACAGATACGCAGTATTTT

V gene: TRBV28
D gene: -
clone size: -
J gene: TRBJ2-7
CDR3 protein: CASSPHSEQYF
CDR3 DNA: TGTGCCAGCAGTCCTCACTCCGAGCAGTACTTC

V gene: TRBV4-3
D gene: TRBD1
clone size: -
J gene: TRBJ1-5
CDR3 protein: CASSQGTGGNQPQHF
CDR3 DNA: TGCGCCAGCAGCCAAGGGACAGGAGGCAATCAGCCCCAGCATTTT

V gene: TRBV28
D gene: -
clone size: -
J gene: TRBJ2-5
CDR3 protein: CASSFEELAQYF
CDR3 DNA: TGTGCCAGCAGTTTCGAGGAGTTGGCCCAGTACTTC

V gene: TRBV7-9
D gene: -
clone size: -
J gene: TRBJ2-1
CDR3 protein: CASSRTPGYEQFF
CDR3 DNA: TGTGCCAGCAGCCGAACCCCGGGCTATGAGCAGTTCTTC

V gene: TRBV5-1
D gene: TRBD1
clone size: -
J gene: TRBJ1-2
CDR3 protein: CASSLGQGALYYAGYTF
CDR3 DNA: TGCGCCAGCAGCTTGGGACAGGGGGCCTTATACTATGCTGGCTACACCTTC